Listed here is a single TCR beta chain. The source of the sample is a study of spatial heterogeneity in lung cancer. With 6 bases clipped from V and 9 bases from J, the junction kept 10 bases outside the gene matches. There are 14 residues in the CDR3. As to time point: blood at routine non-recurrence follow-up after resection. No cells were sorted before sequencing. The whole RNA sequenced was extracted from tumor, nontumor lung or frozen PBMC. TCRdb itself ran the 5' RACE reads through MiXCR, one entry per CDR3 protein. The data contain roughly 120,000 distinct CDR3 sequences, over 9% of them singletons.

The sample was PBMCs, taken at follow-up. The TCR sequence derives from a male donor with early-stage non-small cell lung cancer. This chain connects TRBV12-3 or TRBV12-4 to TRBJ1-5; TRBD1 matches at 8 bases. The CDR3 reads CASRAGQAFAPQHF. CDR3 nucleotide sequence: TGTGCCAGCAGAGCGGGACAGGCTTTCGCGCCCCAGCATTTT.